Following are 12 T cell receptor beta chains from one sample sequenced in a study of blood T cell repertoires in COVID-19. Repertoires were generated with immunoSEQ multiplex PCR, while TCRdb's copy carries only in-frame clones and drops some. The sample consists of some 100,000 clones, about 85% of them appearing once. The sequenced sample was peripheral blood. These receptors all stem from a man aged 45-60 years with active or convalescent COVID-19.

This clone was counted a single time. This chain links TRBV5-1 with TRBJ2-7; TRBD1 aligns across 9 bases. Per the germline V gene, CDR1 is SGHRS and CDR2 is YFSETQ. This CDR3 is built from 15 residues. V was pared by 4 bases and J by 3 bases, with 8 bases of the junction left unmatched. The CDR3 DNA is TGCGCCAGCAGCCAAAAGACAGGGGGAGGCTACGAGCAGTACTTC. Amino acids: CASSQKTGGGYEQYF.

This rearrangement joins TRBV5-1 to TRBJ2-2; D gene unclear. Per germline, CDR1 SGHRS and CDR2 YFSETQ. The CDR3 runs 14 residues. V dropped 0 bases and J dropped 1 base, with 4 bases sitting between them. In DNA, the CDR3 is TGCGCCAGCAGCTTGGCGGTGAACACCGGGGAGCTGTTTTTT. Translating it yields CASSLAVNTGELFF. Using reference TRBV5-1 and TRBJ2-2 for the parts outside the CDR3, the full variable domain is KAGVTQTPRYLIKTRGQQVTLSCSPISGHRSVSWYQQTPGQGLQFLFEYFSETQRNKGNFPGRFSGRQFSNSRSEMNVSTLELGDSALYLCASSLAVNTGELFFGEGSRLTVL.

The chain joins TRBV4-1 to TRBJ2-5; 9 nucleotides agree with TRBD2. Losses at the gene ends were 0 bases for V and 5 bases for J; bases not matched to a gene: 10. Germline V lookup: CDR1 MGHRA, CDR2 YSYEKL. The CDR3 consists of 17 residues. The CDR3 sequence is CASSQDMGSGSRETQYF. The CDR3 nucleotides read TGCGCCAGCAGCCAAGATATGGGTAGCGGGAGTCGTGAGACCCAGTACTTC.

The J gene is TRBJ2-3, the V gene TRBV5-1, with D perhaps TRBD2 (5 bases). The CDR3 contains 15 residues. The V gene's germline CDR1 is SGHRS and CDR2 YFSETQ. V was clipped by 2 bases and J by 2 bases, with 12 bases between them. The CDR3 DNA is TGCGCCAGCAGCTTAGGCGGGCTTCCCACAGATACGCAGTATTTT. It encodes CASSLGGLPTDTQYF.

V usage is TRBV5-4 and J usage is TRBJ2-1; the match to TRBD2 covers 11 bases. Germline V CDR1 and CDR2: SGHNT, YYREEE (reference sequence). V trimming: 4 bases; J trimming: 2 bases; junction bases outside the gene matches: 2. The CDR3 loop spans 15 amino acids. The CDR3 nucleotides read TGTGCCAGCAGCACGGGACTAGCGGCCTACAATGAGCAGTTCTTC. Its translation is CASSTGLAAYNEQFF.

The chain joins TRBV4-2 to TRBJ1-5; D uncertain. Germline CDR1 and CDR2: LGHNA and YNFKEQ. This CDR3 has 16 residues. V was cut by 1 base and J by 5 bases, with 15 bases left in between. The CDR3 protein is CASSQGFPGADQPQHF. The CDR3 region has the DNA TGTGCCAGCAGCCAAGGATTTCCGGGTGCGGATCAGCCCCAGCATTTT.

The chain links TRBV14 to TRBJ2-2, with a possible D match to TRBD1 (5 bases). The CDR3 extends over 14 amino acids. V shed 8 bases and J shed 0 bases, with 10 bases lying between them. The germline gives CDR1 SGHDN, CDR2 FVKESK. The CDR3 spells CASRQGSNTGELFF. CDR3 in DNA: TGTGCCAGCCGGCAGGGATCGAACACCGGGGAGCTGTTTTTT.

The chain carries TRBV19 and TRBJ2-3; 12 bases line up with TRBD2. CDR3 length equals 15 residues. Germline values: CDR1 LNHDA, CDR2 SQIVND (reference sequence). With V trimmed by 5 bases and J by 2 bases, 2 bases remained unmatched. The CDR3 region is CASSGLAGNTDTQYF. CDR3 coding DNA: TGTGCCAGTAGTGGACTAGCGGGAAACACAGATACGCAGTATTTT.

Remarks on this clone: The sample carries other DNA sequences with the same CDR3. The V call is TRBV19, the J call TRBJ1-6; 9 nucleotides align to TRBD1. V was clipped by 6 bases and J by 7 bases; unmatched bases: 1. The CDR3 runs 13 residues. Germline V lookup: CDR1 LNHDA, CDR2 SQIVND (reference sequence). This CDR3 is CASSGQGNSPLHF. In DNA, the CDR3 is TGTGCCAGTAGCGGACAGGGGAATTCACCCCTCCACTTT.

V gene TRBV11-3 combines with J gene TRBJ2-4, with 11 bases fitting TRBD2. This CDR3 contains 18 residues. V lost 3 bases to trimming and J lost 0 bases; unmatched junction nucleotides: 7. Germline V lookup: CDR1 SGHNT, CDR2 YENEEA. The CDR3 protein is CASSLGTSGLLAKNIQYF. DNA for the CDR3: TGTGCCAGCAGCTTGGGGACTAGCGGCCTTCTAGCCAAAAACATTCAGTACTTC. The full variable domain, rest sourced from reference TRBV11-3 and TRBJ2-4, is EAGVVQSPRYKIIEKKQPVAFWCNPISGHNTLYWYLQNLGQGPELLIRYENEEAVDDSQLPKDRFSAERLKGVDSTLKIQPAELGDSAVYLCASSLGTSGLLAKNIQYFGAGTRLSVL.

The chain combines TRBV3-1 (or the pseudogene TRBV3-2) with TRBJ1-3; D is unclear. Germline lookup yields CDR1 LGHDT and CDR2 YNNKEL (reference sequence). CDR3 length: 14 residues. Trimming took off 2 bases at V and 4 bases at J, with 9 bases between the two ends. DNA for the CDR3: TGTGCCAGCAGCCAACTCTGGCCAGGAAACACCATATATTTT. Translation gives CASSQLWPGNTIYF.

The chain has TRBV29-1 and TRBJ2-1; possible D gene TRBD2, 6 bases. V was clipped by 0 bases and J by 3 bases, with 15 bases between them. The CDR3 has 16 residues. The germline CDR1 and CDR2 sequences are SQVTM and ANQGSEA. CDR3 DNA sequence: TGCAGCGTTGAAGATCCGGGCGGGAAGATCTACAATGAGCAGTTCTTC. This gives the protein CSVEDPGGKIYNEQFF.